Sequencing of this T cell receptor (beta chain) was carried out in a study of Ad26.COV2.S vaccination and SARS-CoV-2 variants. The germline V gene encodes CDR1 SGHTS and CDR2 YDEGEE. Trimming pared 0 bases from V and 3 bases from J, leaving 6 bases between. This CDR3 comprises 13 residues. Treatment specified: some 19 received Ad26.COV2.S at low or high dose, single or two shots; about 5 received placebo; per-sample allocation not given. Collection of the samples took place on day 63 after the first injection of vaccine or placebo. General study results and limits: The TCR-based breadth and depth measures might underestimate overall T cell responses.

Clones were sequenced by immunoSEQ multiplex PCR, and TCRdb holds only the in-frame ones, with some missing. This table holds hundreds of thousands of clones, approximately 90% found once. With regard to this clone: Antigen unknown.

The TCR was taken from a person aged 18-65 years who received the Ad26.COV2.S COVID-19 vaccine or a placebo. This chain links TRBV5-8 with TRBJ2-5; perhaps TRBD1 as D (6 bases). Material: peripheral blood, obtained in a trial of Ad26.COV2.S vaccine versus placebo. CDR3: CASSLEGEETQYF. The DNA for the CDR3 is TGTGCCAGCAGCTTGGAGGGGGAAGAGACCCAGTACTTC.